This T cell receptor (beta chain) was captured by sequencing in a study of breast tumors, draining lymph nodes, adjacent tissues. Regarding the study as a whole: Compared with lymph nodes, tumors were less diverse; compared with nontumor tissue, more.

MiXCR, applied by TCRdb to the multiplex PCR reads, yields one record per CDR3 protein. The sample holds some 140,000 distinct CDR3 sequences, about 22% seen once. Axillary draining lymph nodes of breast cancer patients supplied the node samples. Points on this clonotype: Antigen specificity is unknown.

Trimming took off 1 base at V and 7 bases at J, with 17 bases between the two ends. The CDR3 has 16 residues. The chain is built from TRBV12-3 or TRBV12-4 and TRBJ2-1; D may correspond to TRBD1 or TRBD2 (5 bases each). This TCR was sampled from a female donor with breast cancer. Some clones in this sample may be carry-over from other donors' samples. The specimen was axillary lymph node tissue. Here the CDR3 DNA reads TGTGCCAGCAGTTTAGTGAGGGGCCCCTCGGGTAATGAGCAGTTCTTC. It is translated as CASSLVRGPSGNEQFF.